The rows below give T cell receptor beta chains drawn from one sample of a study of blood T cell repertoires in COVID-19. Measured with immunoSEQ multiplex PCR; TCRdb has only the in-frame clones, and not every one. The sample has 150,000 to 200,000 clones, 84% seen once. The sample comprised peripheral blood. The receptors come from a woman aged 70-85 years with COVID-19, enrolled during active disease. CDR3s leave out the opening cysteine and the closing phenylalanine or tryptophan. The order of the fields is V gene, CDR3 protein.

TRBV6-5	ASSYMGGRDEQF
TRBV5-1	ASSLLRPSTDTQY
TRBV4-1	ASTLHPTGTEAF
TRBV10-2	ASSSSGVTDTQY
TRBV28	ASRQMTGGNYNEQF
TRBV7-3	ASSPGGGEETQY
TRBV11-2	ASSLTEGTEAF
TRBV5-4	ASSSGGRGGDGHEQY
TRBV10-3	AISGLAGDTDTQY
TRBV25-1	ASSEFQGSTDTQY
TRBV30	AWSVKDLNLLSSGNTIY
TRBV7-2	ASSFIQGAGQPQH
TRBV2	ASSRGTAGGYT
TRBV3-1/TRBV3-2	ASSHSPLGGHEQY
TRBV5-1	ASSLPGTGTEAF
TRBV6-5	ASSATGKETQY
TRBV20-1	SASGRGNTDTQY
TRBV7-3	ASSSRQGDTGELF
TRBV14	ASSQGAGVYGANVLT
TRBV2	ASSGTGGVGF
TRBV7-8	ASSLDGRRRYGYT
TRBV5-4	ASSLGRESPLH
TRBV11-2	ASSPRPGTSGGGTQY
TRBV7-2	ASSARTGGVHEQY
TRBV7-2	ASSLGPSLETQY
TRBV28	ASSPGGALSTEAF
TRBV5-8	ASSLFGWAF
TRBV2	ASNRGSYEQY
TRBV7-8	ASSLVQGSGYT
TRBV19	ASRGTGLNSPLH
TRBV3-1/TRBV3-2	ASAGAGTEAF
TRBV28	ASRPRPTGEKLF
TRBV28	ASSSSEREGGRTQY
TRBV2	ASRDRDGYT
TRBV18	ASSSEGDQPQH
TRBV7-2	ASSLAGGQDGPQH
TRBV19	ASSSPAVGNEKLF
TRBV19	ASSMQGSTDTQY
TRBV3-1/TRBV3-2	ASSLNPGDTQY